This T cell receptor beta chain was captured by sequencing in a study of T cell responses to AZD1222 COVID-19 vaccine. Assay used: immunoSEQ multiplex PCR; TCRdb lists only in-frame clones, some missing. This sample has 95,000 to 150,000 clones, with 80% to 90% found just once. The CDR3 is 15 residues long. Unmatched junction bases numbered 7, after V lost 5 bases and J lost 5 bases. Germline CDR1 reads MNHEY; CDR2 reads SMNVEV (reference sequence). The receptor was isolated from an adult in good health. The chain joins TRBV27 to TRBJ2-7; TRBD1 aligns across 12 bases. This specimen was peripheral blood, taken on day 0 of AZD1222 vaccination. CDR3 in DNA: TGTGCCAGCAGTCAAACGGGGACAGGGGGCGACGAGCAGTACTTC. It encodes CASSQTGTGGDEQYF.